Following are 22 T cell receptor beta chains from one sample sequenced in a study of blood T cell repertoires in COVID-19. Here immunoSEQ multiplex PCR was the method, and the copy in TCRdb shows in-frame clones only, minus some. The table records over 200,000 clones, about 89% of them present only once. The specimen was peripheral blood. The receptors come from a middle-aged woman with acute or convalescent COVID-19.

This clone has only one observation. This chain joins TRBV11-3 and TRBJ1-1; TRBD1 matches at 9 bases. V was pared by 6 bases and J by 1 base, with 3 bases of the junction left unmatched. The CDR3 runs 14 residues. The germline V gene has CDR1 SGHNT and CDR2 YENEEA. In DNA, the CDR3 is TGTGCCAGCAGTGTACAGGGGGCGAACACTGAAGCTTTCTTT. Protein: CASSVQGANTEAFF.

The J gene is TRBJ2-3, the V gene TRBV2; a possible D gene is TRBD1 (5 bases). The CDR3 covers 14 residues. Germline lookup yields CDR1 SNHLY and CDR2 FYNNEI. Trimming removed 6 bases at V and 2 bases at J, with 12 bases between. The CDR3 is CASRDGHLTDTQYF. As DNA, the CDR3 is TGTGCCAGCAGGGATGGACACCTCACAGATACGCAGTATTTT.

The DNA for the CDR3 is TGTGCCAGCAGTTCCACCCGACGGGGCACTGAAGCTTTCTTT. As protein: CASSSTRRGTEAFF. The chain is built from TRBV6-5 and TRBJ1-1; no clear D gene. The V end was cut by 4 bases, the J end by 4 bases, with 13 bases between. The germline V gene encodes CDR1 MNHEY and CDR2 SVGAGI. The CDR3 sequence is 14 residues long.

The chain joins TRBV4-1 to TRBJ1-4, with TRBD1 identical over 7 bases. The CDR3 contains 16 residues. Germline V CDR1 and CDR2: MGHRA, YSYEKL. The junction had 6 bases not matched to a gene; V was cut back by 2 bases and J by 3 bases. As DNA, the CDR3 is TGCGCCAGCAGCCAACCTAGGACAGGTCCTAATGAAAAACTGTTTTTT. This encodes CASSQPRTGPNEKLFF.

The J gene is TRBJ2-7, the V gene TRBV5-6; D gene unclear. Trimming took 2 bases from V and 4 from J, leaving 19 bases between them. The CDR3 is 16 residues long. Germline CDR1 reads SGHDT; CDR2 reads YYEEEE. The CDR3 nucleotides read TGTGCCAGCAGCTTCGGTCCACAGACACCTGTTTACGAGCAGTACGTC. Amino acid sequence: CASSFGPQTPVYEQYV.

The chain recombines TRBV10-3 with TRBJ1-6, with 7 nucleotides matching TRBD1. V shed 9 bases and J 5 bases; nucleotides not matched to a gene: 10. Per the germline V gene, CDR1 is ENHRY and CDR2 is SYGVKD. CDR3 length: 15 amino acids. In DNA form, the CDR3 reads TGTGCCATAGGCCGGGACAGTAACGATAATTCACCCCTCCACTTT. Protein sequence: CAIGRDSNDNSPLHF.

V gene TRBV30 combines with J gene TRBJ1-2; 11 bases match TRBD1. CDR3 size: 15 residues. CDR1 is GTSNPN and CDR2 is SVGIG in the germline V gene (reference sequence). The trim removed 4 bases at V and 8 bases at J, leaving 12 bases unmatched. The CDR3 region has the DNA TGTGCCTGGAACCGGGACAGGGGGGGAGGTACGGGCTACACCTTC. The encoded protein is CAWNRDRGGGTGYTF.

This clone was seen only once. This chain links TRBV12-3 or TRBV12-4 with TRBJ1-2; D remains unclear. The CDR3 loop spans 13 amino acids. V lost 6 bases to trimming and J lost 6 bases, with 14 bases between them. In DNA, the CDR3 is TGTGCCAGCAGCTTCTCGGTGGGCCATGGCTACACCTTC. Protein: CASSFSVGHGYTF.

CDR3 loop: CASSSSTGLNQPQHF. CDR3 coding DNA: TGTGCCAGCAGTTCCTCCACAGGGCTCAATCAGCCCCAGCATTTT. The rearrangement joins TRBV6-6 to TRBJ1-5; D possibly corresponds to TRBD1 (6 bases). The CDR3 spans 15 residues. The germline V gene encodes CDR1 MNHNY and CDR2 SVGAGI (reference sequence). V dropped 4 bases and J dropped 3 bases, with 13 bases sitting between them.

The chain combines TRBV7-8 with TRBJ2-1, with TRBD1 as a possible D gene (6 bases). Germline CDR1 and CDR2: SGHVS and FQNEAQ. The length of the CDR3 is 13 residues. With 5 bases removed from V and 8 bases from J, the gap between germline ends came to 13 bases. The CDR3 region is CASSAQGWDEQFF. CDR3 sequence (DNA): TGTGCCAGCAGCGCACAGGGCTGGGATGAGCAGTTCTTC.

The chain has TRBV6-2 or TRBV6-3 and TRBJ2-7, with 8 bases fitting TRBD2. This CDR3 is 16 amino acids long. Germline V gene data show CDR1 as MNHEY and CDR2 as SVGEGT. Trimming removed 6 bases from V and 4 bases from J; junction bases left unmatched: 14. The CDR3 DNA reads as TGTGCCAGCAGCATCCCCCCGGGACTAGAGCCTTACGAGCAGTACGTC. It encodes CASSIPPGLEPYEQYV.

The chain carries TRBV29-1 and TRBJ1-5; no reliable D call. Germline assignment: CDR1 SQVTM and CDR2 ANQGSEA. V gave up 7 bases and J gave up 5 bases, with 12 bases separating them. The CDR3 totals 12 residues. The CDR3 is CSAREGDQPQHF. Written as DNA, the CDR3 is TGCAGCGCTAGGGAGGGCGATCAGCCCCAGCATTTT.

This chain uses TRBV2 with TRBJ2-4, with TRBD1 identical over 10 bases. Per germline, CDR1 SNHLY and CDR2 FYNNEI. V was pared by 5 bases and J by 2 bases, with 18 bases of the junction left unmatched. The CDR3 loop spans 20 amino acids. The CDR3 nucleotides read TGTGCCAGCAGTCGAACCGGGACAGGGGTGGGGAGAGGAACCAAAAACATTCAGTACTTC. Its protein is CASSRTGTGVGRGTKNIQYF.

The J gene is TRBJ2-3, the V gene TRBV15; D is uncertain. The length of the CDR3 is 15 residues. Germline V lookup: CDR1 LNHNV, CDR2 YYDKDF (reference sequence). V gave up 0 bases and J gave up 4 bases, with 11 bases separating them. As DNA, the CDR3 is TGTGCCACCAGCAGAGATTCCCCGCGATCAGATACGCAGTATTTT. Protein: CATSRDSPRSDTQYF. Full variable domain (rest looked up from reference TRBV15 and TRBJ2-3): DAMVIQNPRYQVTQFGKPVTLSCSQTLNHNVMYWYQQKSSQAPKLLFHYYDKDFNNEADTPDNFQSRRPNTSFCFLDIRSPGLGDTAMYLCATSRDSPRSDTQYFGPGTRLTVL.

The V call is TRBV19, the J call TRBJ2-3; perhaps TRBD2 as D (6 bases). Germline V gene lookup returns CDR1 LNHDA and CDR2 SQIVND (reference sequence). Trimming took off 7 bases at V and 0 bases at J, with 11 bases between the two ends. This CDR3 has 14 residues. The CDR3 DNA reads TGTGCCAGTACCCCGCGGGGCAGCACAGATACGCAGTATTTT. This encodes CASTPRGSTDTQYF.

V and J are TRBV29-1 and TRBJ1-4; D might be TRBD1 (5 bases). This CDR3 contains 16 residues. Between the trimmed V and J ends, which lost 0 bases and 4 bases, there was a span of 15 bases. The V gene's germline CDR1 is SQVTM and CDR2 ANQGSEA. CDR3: CSVEDMESQGNEKLFF. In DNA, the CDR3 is TGCAGCGTTGAAGACATGGAGAGTCAGGGTAATGAAAAACTGTTTTTT.

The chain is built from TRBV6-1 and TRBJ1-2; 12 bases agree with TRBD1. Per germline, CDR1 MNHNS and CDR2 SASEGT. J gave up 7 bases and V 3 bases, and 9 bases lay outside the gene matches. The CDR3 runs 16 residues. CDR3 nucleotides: TGTGCCAGCAGTGACCCCGAGGGACAGGGGGCGTTTGGCTACACCTTC. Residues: CASSDPEGQGAFGYTF.

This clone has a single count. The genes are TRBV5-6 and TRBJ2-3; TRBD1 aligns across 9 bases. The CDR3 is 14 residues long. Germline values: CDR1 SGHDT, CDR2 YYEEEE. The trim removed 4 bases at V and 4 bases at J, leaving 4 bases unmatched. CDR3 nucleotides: TGTGCCAGCAGCGTTGGGACAGGGTCAGATACGCAGTATTTT. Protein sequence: CASSVGTGSDTQYF. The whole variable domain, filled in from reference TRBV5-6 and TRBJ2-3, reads DAGVTQSPTHLIKTRGQQVTLRCSPKSGHDTVSWYQQALGQGPQFIFQYYEEEERQRGNFPDRFSGHQFPNYSSELNVNALLLGDSALYLCASSVGTGSDTQYFGPGTRLTVL.

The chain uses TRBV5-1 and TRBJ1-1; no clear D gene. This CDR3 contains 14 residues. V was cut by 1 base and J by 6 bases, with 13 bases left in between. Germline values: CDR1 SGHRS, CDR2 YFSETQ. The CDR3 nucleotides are TGCGCCAGCAGCTTGACGGGGAGCCTGCCTGAAGCTTTCTTT. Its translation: CASSLTGSLPEAFF.

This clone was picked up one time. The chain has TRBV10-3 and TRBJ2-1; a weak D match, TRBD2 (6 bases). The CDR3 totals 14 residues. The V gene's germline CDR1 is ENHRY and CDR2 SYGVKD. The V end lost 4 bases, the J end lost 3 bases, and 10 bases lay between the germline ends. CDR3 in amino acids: CAISADGGYNEQFF. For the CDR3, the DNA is TGTGCCATCAGTGCTGACGGGGGCTACAATGAGCAGTTCTTC.

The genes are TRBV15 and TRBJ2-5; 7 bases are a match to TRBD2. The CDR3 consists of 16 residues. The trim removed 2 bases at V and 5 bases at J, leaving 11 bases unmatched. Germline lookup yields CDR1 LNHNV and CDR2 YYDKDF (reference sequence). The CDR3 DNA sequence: TGTGCCACCAGCAGAAGCTCCGGGGCGCGGGGGGAGACCCAGTACTTC. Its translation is CATSRSSGARGETQYF.

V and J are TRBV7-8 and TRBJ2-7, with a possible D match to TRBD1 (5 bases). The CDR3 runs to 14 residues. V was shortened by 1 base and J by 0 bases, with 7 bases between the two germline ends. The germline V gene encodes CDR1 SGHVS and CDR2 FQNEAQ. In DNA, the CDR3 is TGTGCCAGCAGCTTAGATGGGGCCTCCTACGAGCAGTACGTC. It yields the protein CASSLDGASYEQYV.